The source of this T cell receptor (beta chain) is a study of CD8 T cells in ankylosing spondylitis (dated by TCRdb to 2016 to 2017). In the study overall: The study profiled T cell receptor beta repertoires in healthy donors and ankylosing spondylitis patients to find disease-linked TCR variants. In total, the full study cohort was made up of 108 healthy donors and some 26 ankylosing spondylitis patients. Peripheral blood samples were taken, and synovial fluid was additionally collected from ankylosing spondylitis patients.

Beyond this particular receptor, the publication reports: Some motif variants were previously reported in synovial fluid and blood of reactive arthritis patients, suggesting common disease-initiation mechanisms. In peripheral blood, the disease-linked clones were found at relatively low frequencies and had a CD8+ phenotype. Blood from ankylosing spondylitis patients appeared to be characterized by a TCR beta motif composed of eight highly homologous amino acid variants. The disease-linked clones were reported to be significantly enriched in matched synovial fluid samples from ankylosing spondylitis patients.

Data came from an Illumina HiSeq 2500. TCR beta libraries were prepared by quantitative 5'-RACE with molecular barcodes. The published analysis was carried out like this. A new computational method, built on a probabilistic model of VDJ rearrangement, was used to identify disease-linked TCR variants. TCRdb trimmed the raw reads at Q25, called clones with MiXCR and kept productive beta chains. A single entry per CDR3 protein holds the most common genes and DNA from its merged rows. The V and J calls shown here were made by TCRdb, not taken from the authors' results. For this sample the table gives about 220,000 distinct CDR3 sequences, of which about 7.3% were detected only once. Of the sample, about 14% is held by the ten largest clones. The CDR3, from cysteine to phenylalanine, totals 17 residues. The DNA shown is the 51-base CDR3, in frame from base 1. Trimmed from V: 6 bases; trimmed from J: 10 bases; junction bases lacking a gene match: 16.

Many counts were recorded for this clonotype. The specificity of this receptor is unknown. Per-nucleotide qualities are absent, and no much larger clonotype sits a single base away. This receptor was identified in a male donor with ankylosing spondylitis. The rearrangement joined TRBV12-3 or TRBV12-4 to TRBJ2-1, and TRBD2 matches 12 of the central bases. Material: blood, either unsorted or a sorted T cell fraction (not recorded which). CDR3 sequence: CASSLVLGLAGRGEQFF. The DNA reads TGTGCCAGCAGCCTAGTTCTAGGACTAGCGGGGCGAGGGGAGCAGTTCTTC.